This TCR beta chain stems from a study of graft-versus-host responses after intestinal transplantation. The method was immunoSEQ multiplex PCR; TCRdb's version includes in-frame clones alone and lacks a portion of them. The table lists 30,000 to 40,000 clones, around 86% of them singletons, with roughly 4% in the top ten. The ends lost 0 bases at V and 6 bases at J; junction bases unmatched: 8. Germline V CDR1 and CDR2: SGDLS, YYNGEE. This CDR3 contains 17 residues. The rearrangement uses TRBV9 and TRBJ1-4; 10 positions match TRBD1. The material was PBMCs, obtained about 1,000 days after transplant. This clonotype was obtained from a human patient who received an intestinal transplant, so some T cells may come from the graft donor. This chain's CDR3 is CASSVGPPGTGDEKLFF. The CDR3 bases are TGTGCCAGCAGCGTAGGCCCCCCCGGGACAGGGGATGAAAAACTGTTTTTT.